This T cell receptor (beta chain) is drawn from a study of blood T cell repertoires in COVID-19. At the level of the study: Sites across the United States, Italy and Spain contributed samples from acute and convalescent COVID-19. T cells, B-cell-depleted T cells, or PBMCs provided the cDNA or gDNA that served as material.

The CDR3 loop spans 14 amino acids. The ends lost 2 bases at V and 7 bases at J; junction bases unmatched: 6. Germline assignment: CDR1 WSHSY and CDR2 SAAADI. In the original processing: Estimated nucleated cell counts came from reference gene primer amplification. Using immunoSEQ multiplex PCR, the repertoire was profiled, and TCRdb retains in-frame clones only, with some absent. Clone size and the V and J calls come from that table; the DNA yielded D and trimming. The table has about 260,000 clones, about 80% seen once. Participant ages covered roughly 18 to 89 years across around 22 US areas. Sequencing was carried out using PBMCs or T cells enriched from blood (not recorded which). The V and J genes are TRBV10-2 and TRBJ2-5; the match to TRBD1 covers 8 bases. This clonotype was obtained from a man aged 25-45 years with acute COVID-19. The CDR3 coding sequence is TGCGCCAGCAGTGAGGCAGGGGGCGAGGGGACCCAGTACTTC. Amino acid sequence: CASSEAGGEGTQYF.